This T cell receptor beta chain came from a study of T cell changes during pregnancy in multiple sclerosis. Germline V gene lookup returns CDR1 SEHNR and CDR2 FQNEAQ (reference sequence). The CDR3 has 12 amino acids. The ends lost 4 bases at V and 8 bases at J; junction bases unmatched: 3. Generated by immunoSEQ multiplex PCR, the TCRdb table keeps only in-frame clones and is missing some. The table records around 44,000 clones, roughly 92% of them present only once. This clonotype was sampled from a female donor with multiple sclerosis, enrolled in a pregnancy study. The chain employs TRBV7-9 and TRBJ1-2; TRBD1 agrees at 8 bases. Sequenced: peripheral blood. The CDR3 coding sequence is TGTGCCAGCAGCTCGACAGGGGTCGGCTACACCTTC. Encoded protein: CASSSTGVGYTF.